These 27 T cell receptor beta chains share one sample of origin, sequenced in a study of T cells after yellow fever vaccination. TCRdb reanalysed the 5' RACE reads using MiXCR and keeps one entry per CDR3 protein. Of 9,500 to 15,000 distinct CDR3 sequences in the sample, about 6.1% were seen once. The sequences come from PBMCs, either bulk or a sorted T-cell subset (CD4+, CD8+, memory, or dextramer-sorted; not recorded which), collected on the day of the yellow fever booster vaccination. These TCRs come from a man aged 25 to 40 who received the YFV17D yellow fever vaccine.

This clonotype was counted ten times or more. The rearrangement joins TRBV24-1 to TRBJ1-5; a weak D match, TRBD1 (5 bases). This CDR3 region has 14 residues. V was cut by 7 bases and J by 5 bases, with 14 bases left in between. The germline V gene has CDR1 KGHDR and CDR2 SFDVKD. The CDR3 sequence is CATRRAREHQPQHF. The CDR3 DNA follows: TGTGCCACCAGAAGGGCCAGGGAGCATCAGCCCCAGCATTTT.

The sample holds many counts of this clonotype. The chain couples TRBV5-5 to TRBJ1-4; 8 nucleotides agree with TRBD1. Losses at the gene ends were 2 bases for V and 5 bases for J; bases not matched to a gene: 5. CDR3 size: 15 residues. Germline-derived CDR1 and CDR2 are SGHKS and YYEKEE (reference sequence). The CDR3 protein is CASSLDRGMNEKLFF. The CDR3 DNA is TGTGCCAGCAGCTTAGACAGGGGAATGAATGAAAAACTGTTTTTT.

This clonotype has at least ten counts. The CDR3 nucleotides are TGTGCCAGCAGCTTAGCCTTTCCCAGGGTAAACACCGGGGAGCTGTTTTTT. It translates to CASSLAFPRVNTGELFF. The chain carries TRBV7-3 and TRBJ2-2, with TRBD1 as a possible D gene (5 bases). Trimming took off 2 bases at V and 2 bases at J, with 15 bases between the two ends. Germline V gene data show CDR1 as SGHTA and CDR2 as FQGTGA. CDR3 length equals 17 residues.

By share, this clonotype counts as medium-sized (0.01 to 0.1%). The CDR3 nucleotides read TGCGCCAGCAGCCAAGATGCAGGGACAAGTGGCTACACCTTC. Translating it yields CASSQDAGTSGYTF. The V call is TRBV4-3, the J call TRBJ1-2; a weak D match, TRBD1 (6 bases). This CDR3 comprises 14 residues. The germline gives CDR1 LGHNA, CDR2 YSLEER. Between the trimmed V and J ends, which lost 0 bases and 7 bases, there was a span of 12 bases.

At least ten counts were recorded for this clonotype. J is TRBJ1-1 and V is TRBV29-1, with TRBD1 as a possible D gene (5 bases). The V end lost 7 bases, the J end lost 6 bases, and 21 bases lay between the germline ends. Germline CDR1 and CDR2: SQVTM and ANQGSEA. The CDR3 contains 14 residues. In DNA, the CDR3 is TGCAGCGCAACGATAAGGTCGGGGGTCCCTGAAGCTTTCTTT. This sequence encodes CSATIRSGVPEAFF.

By sample share, this clonotype is medium-sized. This chain links TRBV5-1 with TRBJ2-3; 9 positions agree with TRBD2. J gave up 8 bases and V 4 bases, and 14 bases lay outside the gene matches. Germline loops: CDR1 SGHRS, CDR2 YFSETQ. The CDR3 length is 16 residues. The DNA for the CDR3 is TGCGCCAGCAGCCATGGAGAGTTAGCGGGAGTAGGTACGCAGTATTTT. Translating gives CASSHGELAGVGTQYF. The whole variable domain, remainder taken from reference TRBV5-1 and TRBJ2-3, is KAGVTQTPRYLIKTRGQQVTLSCSPISGHRSVSWYQQTPGQGLQFLFEYFSETQRNKGNFPGRFSGRQFSNSRSEMNVSTLELGDSALYLCASSHGELAGVGTQYFGPGTRLTVL.

This clonotype was counted many times. The gene calls are TRBV5-1 and TRBJ2-7; D uncertain. Germline V lookup: CDR1 SGHRS, CDR2 YFSETQ. CDR3 length equals 15 residues. V gave up 0 bases and J gave up 3 bases, with 13 bases separating them. The CDR3 loop reads CASSLAQGRLYEQYF. The CDR3 DNA reads as TGCGCCAGCAGCTTGGCTCAAGGGCGACTCTACGAGCAGTACTTC.

This clonotype qualifies as medium-sized. This chain links TRBV20-1 with TRBJ2-3; 9 bases line up with TRBD2. This CDR3 is built from 16 residues. The V and J ends lost 0 bases and 4 bases, in that order; junction bases with no gene match: 8. Germline V gives CDR1 DFQATT, CDR2 SNEGSKA (reference sequence). The CDR3, as DNA: TGCAGTGCTAGAGATCTTAGCGGGAGAGGCCCAGATACGCAGTATTTT. Its protein product is CSARDLSGRGPDTQYF.

Sample share makes this clonotype medium-sized. The chain employs TRBV20-1 and TRBJ2-2; no reliable D call. The CDR3 sequence is 12 residues long. V was cut by 3 bases and J by 4 bases, with 6 bases left in between. Germline V gene data show CDR1 as DFQATT and CDR2 as SNEGSKA (reference sequence). In DNA form, the CDR3 reads TGCAGTGCTAGGCGAAGCACCGGGGAGCTGTTTTTT. As protein: CSARRSTGELFF.

This clonotype was observed many times. The chain employs TRBV3-1 and TRBJ1-3, with D possibly TRBD1 on 5 matching bases. Germline CDR1 is LGHDT and CDR2 is YNNKEL (reference sequence). Between the trimmed V and J ends, which lost 6 bases and 0 bases, there was a span of 12 bases. The CDR3 is made up of 15 amino acids. The DNA for the CDR3 is TGTGCCAGCAGTAGGACATCAAGCTCTGGAAACACCATATATTTT. Protein: CASSRTSSSGNTIYF.

This clonotype is labeled medium-sized. The rearrangement joins TRBV3-1 to TRBJ2-5; the D is unclear. Germline lookup yields CDR1 LGHDT and CDR2 YNNKEL (reference sequence). The germline V and J ends were trimmed by 6 bases and 5 bases, with 7 bases remaining between them. The CDR3 extends over 11 amino acids. In nucleotides, the CDR3 is TGTGCCAGCAGGAGCCGGGAGACCCAGTACTTC. Its translation is CASRSRETQYF.

This clonotype has ten or more counts. This chain links TRBV27 with TRBJ2-2; 10 positions match TRBD2. The CDR3 covers 16 residues. Germline loops: CDR1 MNHEY, CDR2 SMNVEV (reference sequence). V shed 2 bases and J 2 bases; nucleotides not matched to a gene: 2. DNA of the CDR3: TGTGCCAGCAGTTTAAGGACTAGCGGAAACACCGGGGAGCTGTTTTTT. It translates to CASSLRTSGNTGELFF.

This clonotype has just a few counts. The chain uses TRBV18 and TRBJ2-7; the D gene is possibly TRBD2 (6 bases). Germline loops: CDR1 KGHSH, CDR2 LQKENI. The CDR3 has 14 residues. Trimming took 6 bases from V and 6 from J, leaving 18 bases between them. The CDR3 loop is CASSPGVLGGEQYF. For the CDR3, the DNA is TGTGCCAGCTCTCCCGGAGTGTTGGGAGGCGAGCAGTACTTC.

This clonotype was seen at least ten times. The CDR3 nucleotides read TGTGCCAGCAGTGGCGGTGAACAGCCCCAGCATTTT. Amino acid sequence: CASSGGEQPQHF. V usage is TRBV2 and J usage is TRBJ1-5; D unresolved. The CDR3 totals 12 residues. Between the trimmed V and J ends, which lost 4 bases and 7 bases, there was a span of 8 bases. Germline V gives CDR1 SNHLY, CDR2 FYNNEI.

This clonotype showed up many times. The rearrangement joins TRBV28 to TRBJ2-5; 7 bases map to TRBD2. The V gene end was trimmed by 8 bases and the J gene end by 9 bases; junction bases not matched to a gene: 6. The CDR3 covers 11 residues. CDR1 and CDR2 (germline): MDHEN, SYDVKM. The CDR3 reads CASWGGLAQYF. CDR3 coding DNA: TGTGCCAGCTGGGGGGGACTGGCCCAGTACTTC.

This clonotype was seen at least ten times. The chain combines TRBV20-1 with TRBJ2-1; 11 positions match TRBD2. V was pared by 3 bases and J by 4 bases, with 2 bases of the junction left unmatched. The germline CDR1 and CDR2 sequences are DFQATT and SNEGSKA (reference sequence). This CDR3 is built from 14 residues. CDR3 in DNA: TGCAGTGCTAGGGGGACTAGCGGATACAATGAGCAGTTCTTC. As protein: CSARGTSGYNEQFF.

This clonotype was observed many times. The CDR3 DNA is TGTGCCAGCAGCTTAAAAGGGGGCTATTCCGGGGAGCTGTTTTTT. Its protein product is CASSLKGGYSGELFF. The chain is built from TRBV7-2 and TRBJ2-2; 7 nucleotides match TRBD1. Unmatched junction bases numbered 6, after V lost 2 bases and J lost 6 bases. The V gene's germline CDR1 is SGHTA and CDR2 FQGNSA. The CDR3 sequence is 15 residues long.

By share of the sample, this clonotype is medium-sized. This sequence joins TRBV29-1 and TRBJ2-2, with TRBD1 matching over 8 bases. Germline values: CDR1 SQVTM, CDR2 ANQGSEA. V trimming: 5 bases; J trimming: 3 bases; junction bases outside the gene matches: 5. This CDR3 comprises 14 residues. The CDR3, as DNA: TGCAGCGTTCGACAGGGGACCGACACCGGGGAGCTGTTTTTT. Translation gives CSVRQGTDTGELFF.

This clonotype is deemed medium-sized. The V call is TRBV29-1, the J call TRBJ1-2; D is uncertain. The V and J ends lost 4 bases and 3 bases respectively, with 9 bases between them. The CDR3 is made up of 12 amino acids. The germline V gene has CDR1 SQVTM and CDR2 ANQGSEA. This chain's CDR3 is CSVVWGDYGYTF. The CDR3 coding sequence is TGCAGCGTTGTCTGGGGAGACTATGGCTACACCTTC.

This clonotype occurred many times. The V and J genes are TRBV5-1 and TRBJ2-7, with TRBD1 identical over 9 bases. Germline lookup yields CDR1 SGHRS and CDR2 YFSETQ. CDR3 length: 18 amino acids. J gave up 1 base and V 0 bases, and 11 bases lay outside the gene matches. Written as DNA, the CDR3 is TGCGCCAGCAGCTTGGTGACCTACAAGACAGGGGGGTCCTACGAGCAGTACTTC. Translation gives CASSLVTYKTGGSYEQYF.

This clonotype counts as medium-sized. The chain links TRBV29-1 to TRBJ2-7; 15 bases are a match to TRBD2. Trimming cost V 4 bases and J 2 bases; bases outside gene matches: 6. CDR1 and CDR2 (germline): SQVTM, ANQGSEA. This CDR3 has 16 residues. DNA of the CDR3: TGCAGCGTTGCGGGACTAGCGGGAGGCCGGACCTACGAGCAGTACTTC. Residues: CSVAGLAGGRTYEQYF.

This clonotype has at least ten counts. This chain links TRBV7-9 with TRBJ2-5, with D perhaps given as TRBD1 or TRBD2 (5 bases each). Trimming cost V 6 bases and J 10 bases, with 18 bases left between them. The length of the CDR3 is 13 residues. CDR1 SEHNR and CDR2 FQNEAQ come from the germline V gene (reference sequence). CDR3 bases: TGTGCCAGCAGTCTAGGGACGCGAGGGGACCAGTACTTC. This encodes CASSLGTRGDQYF.

The table lists this clonotype with many counts. The CDR3: CASSVRGQETQYF. CDR3 DNA sequence: TGTGCCAGCAGCGTCAGGGGGCAAGAGACCCAGTACTTC. The rearrangement joins TRBV6-5 to TRBJ2-5; TRBD1 aligns across 7 bases. Trimming took 6 bases from V and 2 from J; bases not matched to a gene: 3. This CDR3 has 13 amino acids. The germline CDR1 and CDR2 sequences are MNHEY and SVGAGI.

This clonotype was found many times. CDR3 coding DNA: TGCAGTGCTAGTGGTGGCGGGAGTAATATAGATACGCAGTATTTT. Amino acids: CSASGGGSNIDTQYF. V gene TRBV20-1 combines with J gene TRBJ2-3; 7 nucleotides line up with TRBD2. The V segment lost 3 bases and the J segment 5 bases; nucleotides outside the gene matches: 11. This CDR3 has 15 amino acids. Germline V lookup: CDR1 DFQATT, CDR2 SNEGSKA (reference sequence).

By sample share, this clonotype is medium-sized (0.01 to 0.1%). V usage is TRBV18 and J usage is TRBJ2-3; TRBD1 matches at 7 bases. Germline loops: CDR1 KGHSH, CDR2 LQKENI. The CDR3 loop spans 16 amino acids. J lost 2 bases, V lost 4 bases, and 9 bases had no gene match. The CDR3 loop reads CASSLRDSKFTDTQYF. The DNA of the CDR3 is TGTGCCAGCTCACTTAGGGACAGCAAATTCACAGATACGCAGTATTTT.

By proportion, this clonotype is medium-sized. The genes are TRBV7-2 and TRBJ2-5; 7 nucleotides line up with TRBD2. Trimming removed 2 bases from V and 4 bases from J; junction bases left unmatched: 4. CDR3 length: 14 residues. Germline CDR1 reads SGHTA; CDR2 reads FQGNSA. Here the CDR3 DNA reads TGTGCCAGCAGCTTAATGGGCGGGGGAGAGACCCAGTACTTC. Protein sequence: CASSLMGGGETQYF.

This clonotype was found many times. V usage is TRBV18 and J usage is TRBJ2-1; D tentatively reads TRBD1 or TRBD2 (5 bases each). V was clipped by 3 bases and J by 4 bases, with 13 bases between them. The CDR3 is made up of 15 amino acids. Germline-derived CDR1 and CDR2 are KGHSH and LQKENI. The CDR3 sequence: CASSPPGTGYNEQFF. The CDR3 DNA follows: TGTGCCAGCTCACCCCCCGGGACGGGTTACAATGAGCAGTTCTTC.